This note documents a single T cell receptor (beta chain) sequence. As originally analysed: Quantification of nucleated cells was approximated via reference gene primer amplification. The assay was immunoSEQ multiplex PCR, and TCRdb's table has in-frame clones only and misses some. The V and J calls and the clone size are those of that table, but D and trimming were determined from the DNA. Of roughly 280,000 clones in the sample, 86% are singletons; the top ten hold just under 9%. The sample originates from a study of blood T cell repertoires in COVID-19. Study-wide context: Samples representing acute and convalescent COVID-19 were sourced from the United States, Italy and Spain. Sample material is recorded as cDNA or gDNA derived from T cells, B-cell-depleted T cells, or PBMCs.

The receptor's source is a man aged 40-49 years with active or convalescent COVID-19. The specimen was peripheral blood.

The CDR3 protein is CAISVGQAPSPLHF. In DNA form, the CDR3 reads TGTGCCATCAGTGTAGGACAGGCCCCTTCACCCCTCCACTTT. The rearrangement joins TRBV10-3 to TRBJ1-6, with TRBD1 identical over 7 bases. CDR1 is ENHRY, CDR2 SYGVKD, per germline. The junction had 6 bases not matched to a gene; V was cut back by 4 bases and J by 9 bases. The CDR3 runs to 14 residues.